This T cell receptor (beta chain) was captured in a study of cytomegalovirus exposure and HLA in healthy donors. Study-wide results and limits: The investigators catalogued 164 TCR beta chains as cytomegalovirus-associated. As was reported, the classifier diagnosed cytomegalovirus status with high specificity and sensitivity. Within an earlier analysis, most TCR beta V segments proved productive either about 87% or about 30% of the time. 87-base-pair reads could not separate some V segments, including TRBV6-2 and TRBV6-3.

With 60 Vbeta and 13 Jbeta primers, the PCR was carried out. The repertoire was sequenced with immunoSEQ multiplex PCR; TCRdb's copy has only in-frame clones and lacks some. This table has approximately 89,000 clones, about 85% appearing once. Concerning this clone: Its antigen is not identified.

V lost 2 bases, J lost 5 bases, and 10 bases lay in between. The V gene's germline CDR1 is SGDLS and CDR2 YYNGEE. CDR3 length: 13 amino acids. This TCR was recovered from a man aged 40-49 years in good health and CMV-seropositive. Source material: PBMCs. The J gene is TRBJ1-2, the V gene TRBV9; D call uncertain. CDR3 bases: TGTGCCAGCAGCGTCGGGGAGACGTATGGCTACACCTTC. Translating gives CASSVGETYGYTF.